What follows is one TCR beta chain and its context. The data stem from a study of cytomegalovirus exposure and HLA in healthy donors. At the level of the study: The same platform as the roughly 630 first-cohort repertoires was used for the 90 to 150 validation repertoires, a later analysis reported.

The table came from immunoSEQ multiplex PCR; TCRdb's copy has only in-frame clones and leaves some out. Among a few hundred thousand clones listed, roughly 83% were seen once. The source is a woman aged 25 to 39 in good health and CMV-seropositive. Source material: PBMCs.

This CDR3 reads CASSLDRAKPQHF. The CDR3 nucleotides read TGTGCCAGCAGCTTGGACAGGGCAAAGCCCCAGCATTTT. V usage is TRBV5-6 and J usage is TRBJ1-5, with D possibly TRBD1 on 6 matching bases. V lost 0 bases to trimming and J lost 8 bases, with 9 bases between them. CDR3 length equals 13 residues. The germline V gene has CDR1 SGHDT and CDR2 YYEEEE.